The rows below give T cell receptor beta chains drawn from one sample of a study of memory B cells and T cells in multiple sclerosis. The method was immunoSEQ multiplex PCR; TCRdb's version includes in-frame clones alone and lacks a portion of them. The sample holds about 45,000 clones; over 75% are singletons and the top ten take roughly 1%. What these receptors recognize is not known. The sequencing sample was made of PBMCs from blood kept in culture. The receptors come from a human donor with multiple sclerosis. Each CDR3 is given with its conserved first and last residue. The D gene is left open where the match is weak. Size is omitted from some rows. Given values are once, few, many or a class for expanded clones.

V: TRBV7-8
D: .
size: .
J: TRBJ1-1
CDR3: CASSWSGGPEAFF
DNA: TGTGCCAGCAGCTGGAGCGGGGGGCCCGAAGCTTTCTTT

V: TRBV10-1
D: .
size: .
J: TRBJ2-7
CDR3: CASSESGGAAYEQYF
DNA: TGCGCCAGCAGTGAATCCGGGGGTGCGGCCTACGAGCAGTACTTC

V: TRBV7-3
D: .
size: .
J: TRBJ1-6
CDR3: CASSLRAGRNNSPLHF
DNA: TGTGCCAGCAGCTTAAGGGCCGGCAGAAATAATTCACCCCTCCACTTT

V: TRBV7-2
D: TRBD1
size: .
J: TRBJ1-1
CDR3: CASSLDRVNTEAFF
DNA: TGTGCCAGCAGCTTGGACAGGGTGAACACTGAAGCTTTCTTT

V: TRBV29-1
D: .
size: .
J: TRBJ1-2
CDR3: CSGGRQNYGYTF
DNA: TGCAGCGGAGGGCGCCAGAACTATGGCTACACCTTC

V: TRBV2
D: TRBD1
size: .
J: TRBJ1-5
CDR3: CASTGQSNQPQHF
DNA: TGTGCCAGCACGGGACAGAGCAATCAGCCCCAGCATTTT

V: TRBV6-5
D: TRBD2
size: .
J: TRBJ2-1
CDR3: CASSSQRGAGWGEQFF
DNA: TGTGCCAGCAGTTCCCAGCGGGGAGCCGGGTGGGGTGAGCAGTTCTTC

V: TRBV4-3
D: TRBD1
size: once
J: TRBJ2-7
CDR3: CASSTGTGTHEQYF
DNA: TGCGCCAGCAGCACCGGGACAGGGACCCACGAGCAGTACTTC

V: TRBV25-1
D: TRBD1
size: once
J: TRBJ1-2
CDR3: CASAPDRGYDGYTF
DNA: TGTGCCAGCGCCCCGGACAGGGGATATGATGGCTACACCTTC

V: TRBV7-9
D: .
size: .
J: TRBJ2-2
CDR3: CASSPIRQRGNPGELFF
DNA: TGTGCCAGCAGCCCAATTCGCCAGAGGGGGAACCCCGGGGAGCTGTTTTTT

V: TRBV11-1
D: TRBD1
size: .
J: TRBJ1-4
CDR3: CASSKTGGTGEKLFF
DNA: TGTGCCAGCAGCAAGACAGGGGGCACCGGTGAAAAACTGTTTTTT

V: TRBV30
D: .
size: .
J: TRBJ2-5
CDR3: CASTLRTETQYF
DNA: TGTGCCTCTACCCTCCGGACGGAGACCCAGTACTTC

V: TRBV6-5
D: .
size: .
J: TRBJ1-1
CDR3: CASVIPGSTEAFF
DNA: TGTGCCAGCGTTATCCCGGGGAGCACTGAAGCTTTCTTT

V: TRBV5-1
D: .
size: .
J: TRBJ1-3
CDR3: CASSVRGRGNTIYF
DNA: TGCGCCAGCTCCGTTCGAGGGCGAGGAAACACCATATATTTT

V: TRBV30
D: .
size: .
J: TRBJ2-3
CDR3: CAWNRGISTDTQYF
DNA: TGTGCCTGGAACCGGGGGATTAGCACAGATACGCAGTATTTT

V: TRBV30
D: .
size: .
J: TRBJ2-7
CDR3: CAWSVNYEQYF
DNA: TGTGCCTGGAGTGTCAACTACGAGCAGTACTTC

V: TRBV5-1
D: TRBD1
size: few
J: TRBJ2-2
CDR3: CASRQGTGELFF
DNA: TGCGCCAGTAGACAGGGCACCGGGGAGCTGTTTTTT

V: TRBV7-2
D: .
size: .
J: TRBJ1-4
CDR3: CASSSEGGSTNEKLFF
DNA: TGTGCCAGCAGCTCCGAGGGGGGGTCGACTAATGAAAAACTGTTTTTT

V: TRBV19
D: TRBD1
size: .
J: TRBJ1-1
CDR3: CASSPGTGWFAEAFF
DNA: TGTGCCAGTAGTCCAGGGACAGGGTGGTTTGCTGAAGCTTTCTTT

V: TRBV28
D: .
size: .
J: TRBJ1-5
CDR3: CASSSGRGHWSNQPQHF
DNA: TGTGCCAGCAGTTCCGGCCGGGGGCATTGGAGCAATCAGCCCCAGCATTTT

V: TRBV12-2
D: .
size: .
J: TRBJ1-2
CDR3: CASRLALGGGASYGYTF
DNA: TGTGCAAGTCGCTTAGCGCTTGGGGGAGGGGCTAGCTATGGCTACACCTTC

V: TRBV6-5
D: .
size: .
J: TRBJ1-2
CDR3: CASRVGGIGGYTF
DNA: TGTGCCAGCAGGGTGGGGGGAATTGGTGGCTACACCTTC

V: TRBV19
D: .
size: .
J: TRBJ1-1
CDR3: CASSFQGRTEAFF
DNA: TGCGCCAGTAGTTTCCAGGGACGCACTGAAGCTTTCTTT

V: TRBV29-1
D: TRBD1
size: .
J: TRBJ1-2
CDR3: CSVEDRYRGYGYTF
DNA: TGCAGCGTTGAAGATCGATACAGGGGCTATGGCTACACCTTC

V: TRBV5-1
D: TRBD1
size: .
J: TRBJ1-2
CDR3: CASSLWDRANYGYTF
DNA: TGCGCCAGCAGCTTGTGGGACAGGGCTAACTATGGCTACACCTTC

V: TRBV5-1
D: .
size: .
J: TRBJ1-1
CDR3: CASSLVGALGGTEAFF
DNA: TGCGCCAGCAGCTTGGTAGGGGCCCTAGGAGGCACTGAAGCTTTCTTT

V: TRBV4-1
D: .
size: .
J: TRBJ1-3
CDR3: CASSQGRRGSGNTIYF
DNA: TGCGCCAGCAGCCAAGGTCGCAGGGGCTCTGGAAACACCATATATTTT

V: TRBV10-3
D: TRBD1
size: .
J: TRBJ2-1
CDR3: CAISTGQATGHNEQFF
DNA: TGTGCCATCAGTACCGGACAGGCTACAGGCCACAATGAGCAGTTCTTC

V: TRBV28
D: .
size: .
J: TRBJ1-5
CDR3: CASSFLGGQPQHF
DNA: TGTGCCAGCAGTTTCCTAGGCGGTCAGCCCCAGCATTTT

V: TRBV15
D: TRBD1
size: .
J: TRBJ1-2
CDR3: CATSSDRVGGYTF
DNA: TGTGCCACCAGCAGTGACAGGGTCGGAGGCTACACCTTC

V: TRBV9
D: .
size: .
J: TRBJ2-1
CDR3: CASSVEGDGGYNEQFF
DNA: TGTGCCAGCAGCGTAGAGGGGGATGGGGGCTACAATGAGCAGTTCTTC

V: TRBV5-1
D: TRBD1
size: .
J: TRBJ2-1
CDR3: CASSLSLVGQGYNEQFF
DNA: TGCGCCAGCAGCTTGAGTTTAGTGGGACAGGGCTACAATGAGCAGTTCTTC

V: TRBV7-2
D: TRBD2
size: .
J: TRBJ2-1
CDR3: CASSSRTSGGIEQFF
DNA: TGTGCCAGCAGCTCAAGGACTAGCGGGGGGATTGAGCAGTTCTTC

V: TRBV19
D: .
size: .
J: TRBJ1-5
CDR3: CASSILGIGQPQHF
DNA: TGTGCCAGTAGTATTCTGGGGATCGGGCAGCCCCAGCATTTT

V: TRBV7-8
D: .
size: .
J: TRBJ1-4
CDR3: CASSLPGRAATNEKLFF
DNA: TGTGCCAGCAGCTTACCAGGACGGGCGGCAACTAATGAAAAACTGTTTTTT

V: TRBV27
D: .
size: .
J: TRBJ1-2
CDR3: CASSFDGLNGYTF
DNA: TGTGCCAGCAGTTTTGACGGTTTGAATGGCTACACCTTC

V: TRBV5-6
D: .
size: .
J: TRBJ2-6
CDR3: CASAEARSLGANVLTF
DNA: TGTGCCAGCGCGGAGGCCCGGAGTTTAGGGGCCAACGTCCTGACTTTC

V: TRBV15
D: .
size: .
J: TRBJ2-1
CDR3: CATSKGGTIMGGEQFF
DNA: TGTGCCACCAGCAAAGGGGGAACGATAATGGGAGGTGAGCAGTTCTTC

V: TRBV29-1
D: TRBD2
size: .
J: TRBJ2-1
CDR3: CSAQTSGGAGEQFF
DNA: TGCAGCGCCCAGACTAGCGGGGGGGCCGGGGAGCAGTTCTTC

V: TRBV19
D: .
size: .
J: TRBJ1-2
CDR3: CASSVQPATWYYGYTF
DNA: TGTGCCAGTAGCGTACAACCGGCGACGTGGTACTATGGCTACACCTTC

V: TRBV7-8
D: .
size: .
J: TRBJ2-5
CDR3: CASSFSETQYF
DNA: TGTGCCAGCAGCTTTTCTGAGACCCAGTACTTC

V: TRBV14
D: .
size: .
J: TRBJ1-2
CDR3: CASSQTSLGFYGYTF
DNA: TGTGCCAGCAGCCAAACTTCTTTGGGGTTCTATGGCTACACCTTC

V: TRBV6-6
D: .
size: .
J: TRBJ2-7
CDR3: CASSLRKLDPYEQYF
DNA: TGTGCCAGCAGCTTACGAAAGCTAGACCCCTACGAGCAGTACTTC

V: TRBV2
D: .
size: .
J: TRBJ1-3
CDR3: CASSAGNGNTIYF
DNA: TGTGCCAGCAGTGCGGGCAATGGAAACACCATATATTTT

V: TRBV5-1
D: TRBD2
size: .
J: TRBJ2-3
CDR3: CASSGIAGGITDTQYF
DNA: TGCGCCAGCAGCGGGATAGCGGGGGGGATCACAGATACGCAGTATTTT

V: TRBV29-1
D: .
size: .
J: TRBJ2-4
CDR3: CSVEDRYGAKNIQYF
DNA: TGCAGCGTTGAAGATCGGTACGGGGCCAAAAACATTCAGTACTTC

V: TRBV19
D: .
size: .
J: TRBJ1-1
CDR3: CASSMTGYMNTEAFF
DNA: TGTGCCAGTAGTATGACAGGATATATGAACACTGAAGCTTTCTTT

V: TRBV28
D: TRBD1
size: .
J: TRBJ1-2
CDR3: CASFRTGRDGYTF
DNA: TGTGCCAGCTTTAGGACAGGGAGAGATGGCTACACCTTC

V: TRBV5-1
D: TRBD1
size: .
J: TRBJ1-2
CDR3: CASSTQTTGDGYTF
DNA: TGCGCCAGCAGCACCCAAACGACAGGGGATGGCTACACCTTC